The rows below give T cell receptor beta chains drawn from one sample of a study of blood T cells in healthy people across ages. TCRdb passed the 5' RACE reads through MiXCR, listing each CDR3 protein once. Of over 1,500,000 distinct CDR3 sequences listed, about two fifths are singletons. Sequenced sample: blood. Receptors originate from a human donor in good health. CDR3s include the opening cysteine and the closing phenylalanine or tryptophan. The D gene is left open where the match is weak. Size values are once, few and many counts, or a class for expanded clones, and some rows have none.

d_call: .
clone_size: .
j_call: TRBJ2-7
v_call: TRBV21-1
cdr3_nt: TGTGCCAGAGGCCCGTATTACGAGCAGTACTTC
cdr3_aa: CARGPYYEQYF

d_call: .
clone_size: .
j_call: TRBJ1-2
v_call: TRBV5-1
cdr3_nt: TGCGTCAGCAGCTTGGATCCCGCGGGAGCTAACTATGGCTACACCTTC
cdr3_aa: CVSSLDPAGANYGYTF

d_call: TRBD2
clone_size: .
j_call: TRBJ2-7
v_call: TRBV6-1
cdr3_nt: TGTGCCAGCAGTGAAGAGCTAGCGGGGGGCTACGAGCAGTACTTC
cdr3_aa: CASSEELAGGYEQYF

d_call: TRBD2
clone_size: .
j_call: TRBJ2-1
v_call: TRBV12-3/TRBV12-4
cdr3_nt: TGTGCCAGCAGTCCTAGGACTAGCGGCGATGAGCAGTTCTTC
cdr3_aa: CASSPRTSGDEQFF

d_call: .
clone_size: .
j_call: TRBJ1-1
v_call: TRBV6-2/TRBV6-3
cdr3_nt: TGTGCCAGCCAGGCCCATATGGGGAACACTGAAGCTTTCTTT
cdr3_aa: CASQAHMGNTEAFF

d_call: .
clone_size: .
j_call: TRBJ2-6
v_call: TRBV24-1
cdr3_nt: TGTGCCACCAGTGATTTGCGAGCAGGCGACTCTGGGGCCAACGTCCTGACTTTC
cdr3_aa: CATSDLRAGDSGANVLTF

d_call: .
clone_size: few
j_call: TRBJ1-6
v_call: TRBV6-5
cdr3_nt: TGTGCCAGCAGCAAACAGGGCTATAATTCACCCCTCCACTTT
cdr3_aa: CASSKQGYNSPLHF

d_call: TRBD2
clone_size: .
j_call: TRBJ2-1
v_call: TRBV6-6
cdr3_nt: TGTGCCAGCAGTTCAGCGACTAGCCCTATTCTGGATGAGCAGTTCTTC
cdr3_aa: CASSSATSPILDEQFF

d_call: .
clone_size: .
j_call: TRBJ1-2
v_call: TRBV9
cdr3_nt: TGTGCCAGCAGCGTCGGTGGAGAGTCCGGCTACACCTTC
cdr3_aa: CASSVGGESGYTF

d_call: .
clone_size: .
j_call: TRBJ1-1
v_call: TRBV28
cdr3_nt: TGTGCCAGCAGTTCAGGGTCTACTGAAGCTTTCTTT
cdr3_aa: CASSSGSTEAFF

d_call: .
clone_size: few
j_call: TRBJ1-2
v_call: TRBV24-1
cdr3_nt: TGTGCCACCAGTGATGTCCGGACGCGCTATGGCTACACCTTC
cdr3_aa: CATSDVRTRYGYTF

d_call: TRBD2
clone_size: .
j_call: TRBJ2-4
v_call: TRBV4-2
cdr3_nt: TGTGCCAGCAGACTGACTAGCGGGCGCTCCCCGGTGGAGTACTTC
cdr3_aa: CASRLTSGRSPVEYF

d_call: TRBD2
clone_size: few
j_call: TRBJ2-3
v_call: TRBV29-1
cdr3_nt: TGCAGCGTAGGGACTAGCGTTGGGACAGATACGCAGTATTTT
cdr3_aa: CSVGTSVGTDTQYF

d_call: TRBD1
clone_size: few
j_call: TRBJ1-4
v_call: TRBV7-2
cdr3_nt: TGTGCCAGCAGTCGAACAGGGGGCCCTAATGAAAAACTGTTTTTT
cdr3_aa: CASSRTGGPNEKLFF

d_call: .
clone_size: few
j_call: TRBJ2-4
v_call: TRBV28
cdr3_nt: TGTGCCAGCACCATAAGTTTATTAGCCAAAAACATTCAGTACTTC
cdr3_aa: CASTISLLAKNIQYF

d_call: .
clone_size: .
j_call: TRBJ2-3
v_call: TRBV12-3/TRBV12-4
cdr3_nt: TGTGCCAGCAGCAATCCCCGGGACAAAGGAACGTTCACAGATACGCAGTATTTT
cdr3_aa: CASSNPRDKGTFTDTQYF

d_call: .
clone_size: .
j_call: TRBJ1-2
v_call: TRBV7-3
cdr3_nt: TGTGCCAGCAGCCCCCAACCGGCCCCAAAGTATGGCTACACCTTC
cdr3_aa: CASSPQPAPKYGYTF

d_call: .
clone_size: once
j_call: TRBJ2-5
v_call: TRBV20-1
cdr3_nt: TGCAGTGCTAGTCGGGGGGCGAGTTCGGAGACCCAGTACTTC
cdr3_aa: CSASRGASSETQYF

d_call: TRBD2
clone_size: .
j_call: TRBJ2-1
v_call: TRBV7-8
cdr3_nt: TGTGCCAGCAGCTTAGGTACTAGCGTTGATGGCAATGAGCAGTTCTTC
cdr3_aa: CASSLGTSVDGNEQFF

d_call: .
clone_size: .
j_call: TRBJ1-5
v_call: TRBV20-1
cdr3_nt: TGCAGTGCTAGTCGAGTGGTACGGGGCGGCCAGCCCCAGCATTTT
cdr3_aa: CSASRVVRGGQPQHF

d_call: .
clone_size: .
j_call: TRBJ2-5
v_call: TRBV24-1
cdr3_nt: TGTGCCACCAGTGCTTGGGGAAGAGAGACCCAGTACTTC
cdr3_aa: CATSAWGRETQYF

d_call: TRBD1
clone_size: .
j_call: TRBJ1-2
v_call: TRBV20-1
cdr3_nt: TGCAGTGCTAGCCAGTGGGACAGATTTAACTATGGCTACACCTTC
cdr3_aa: CSASQWDRFNYGYTF

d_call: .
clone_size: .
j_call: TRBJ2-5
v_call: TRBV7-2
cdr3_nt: TGTGCCAGCAGCTTAGTTAACGCACCCAGGGGACAAGAGACCCAGTACTTC
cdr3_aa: CASSLVNAPRGQETQYF

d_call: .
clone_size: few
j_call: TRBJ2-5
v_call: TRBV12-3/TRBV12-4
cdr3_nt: TGTGCCAGCAGCGGACCCCACCGGGGAGAGACCCAGTACTTC
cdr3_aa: CASSGPHRGETQYF

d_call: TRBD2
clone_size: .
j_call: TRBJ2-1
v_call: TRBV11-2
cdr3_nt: TGTGCCAGCAGCTCCCAACTAGCGGGGCCGGGCAATGAGCAGTTCTTC
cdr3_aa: CASSSQLAGPGNEQFF

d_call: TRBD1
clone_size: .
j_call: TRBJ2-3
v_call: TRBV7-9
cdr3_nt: TGTGCCAGCACCGAGGGACAGGGCGCCACAGATACGCAGTATTTT
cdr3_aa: CASTEGQGATDTQYF

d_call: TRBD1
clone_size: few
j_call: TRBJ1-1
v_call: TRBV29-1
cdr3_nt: TGCAGCTCACAAAGGGGGACAGGCCTCAACACTGAAGCTTTCTTT
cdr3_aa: CSSQRGTGLNTEAFF

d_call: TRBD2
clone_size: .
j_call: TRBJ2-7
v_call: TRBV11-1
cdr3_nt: TGTGCCAGCAGCTTATCTTCTGGACTAGCGAGAAAGACGCCCAGCTCCTACAATGAGCAGTACTTC
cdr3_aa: CASSLSSGLARKTPSSYNEQYF

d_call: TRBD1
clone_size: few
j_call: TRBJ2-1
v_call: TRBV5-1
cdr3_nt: TGCGCCAGCAGCTTGGGGGGACAGTCCTACAATGAGCAGTTCTTC
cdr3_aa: CASSLGGQSYNEQFF

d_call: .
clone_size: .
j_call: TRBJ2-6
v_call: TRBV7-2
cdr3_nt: TGTGCCAGCAGCTCAAGGGGGACCTCTGGGGCCAACGTCCTGACTTTC
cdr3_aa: CASSSRGTSGANVLTF

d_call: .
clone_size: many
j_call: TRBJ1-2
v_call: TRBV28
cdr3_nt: TGTGCCAGCAGTGCCCAAGGACAGATCTATGGCTACACCTTC
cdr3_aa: CASSAQGQIYGYTF

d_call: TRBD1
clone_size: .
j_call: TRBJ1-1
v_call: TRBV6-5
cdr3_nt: TGTGCCAGCAGCTACTACCGACAGGGTGAAGCTTTCTTT
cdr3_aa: CASSYYRQGEAFF

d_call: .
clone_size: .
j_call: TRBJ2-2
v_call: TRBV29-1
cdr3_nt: TGCAGCGTACTTACCAGGACAGATAACACCGGGGAGCTGTTTTTT
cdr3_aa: CSVLTRTDNTGELFF

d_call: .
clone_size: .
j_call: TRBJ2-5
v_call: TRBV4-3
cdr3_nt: TGCGCCAGCAGCCAAGATTACAGTTATGAGACCCAGTACTTC
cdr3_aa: CASSQDYSYETQYF

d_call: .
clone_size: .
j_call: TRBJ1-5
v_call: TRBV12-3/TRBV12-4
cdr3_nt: TGTGCCAGCAGTTCGGGGGACACCCGAAAGCATTTT
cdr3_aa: CASSSGDTRKHF

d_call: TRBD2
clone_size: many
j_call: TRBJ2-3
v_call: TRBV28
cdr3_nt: TGTGCCAGCAGCCCACTAGCGGGCCATACAGATACGCAGTATTTT
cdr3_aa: CASSPLAGHTDTQYF

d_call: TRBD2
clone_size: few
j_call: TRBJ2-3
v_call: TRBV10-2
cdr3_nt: TGCGCCAGCAGAGCTAGCGGGGGGCCATCAGATACGCAGTATTTT
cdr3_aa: CASRASGGPSDTQYF

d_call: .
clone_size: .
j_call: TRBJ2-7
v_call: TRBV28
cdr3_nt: TGTGCCAGCAGTAGGACTTACGGGCAGTACTTC
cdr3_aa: CASSRTYGQYF

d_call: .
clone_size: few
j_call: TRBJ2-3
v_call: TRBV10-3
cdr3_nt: TGTGCCATCAAGGAAGCGGCAGGGTCCACAGATACGCAGTATTTT
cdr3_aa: CAIKEAAGSTDTQYF

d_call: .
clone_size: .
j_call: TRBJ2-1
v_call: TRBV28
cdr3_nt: TGTGCCAGCAGTTTATATGGGTGGGGCGAGCAGTTCTTC
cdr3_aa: CASSLYGWGEQFF

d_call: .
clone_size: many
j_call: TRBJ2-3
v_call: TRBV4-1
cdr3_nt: TGCGCCAGCAGCCAAGATCGAACGTATACGCAGTATTTT
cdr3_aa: CASSQDRTYTQYF

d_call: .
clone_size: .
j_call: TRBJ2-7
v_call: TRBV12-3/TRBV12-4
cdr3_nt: TGTGCCAGCAGGTTAGGGACCACCTACGAGCAGTACTTC
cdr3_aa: CASRLGTTYEQYF

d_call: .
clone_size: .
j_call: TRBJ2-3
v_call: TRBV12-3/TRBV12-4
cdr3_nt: TGTGCCAGCAGTTTATTACAGGGAACAGATATGCAGTATTTT
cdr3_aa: CASSLLQGTDMQYF

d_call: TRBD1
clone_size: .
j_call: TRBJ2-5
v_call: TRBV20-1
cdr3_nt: TGCAGTGCTAGGCAATACAGGGGTAATACCCAAGAGACCCAGTACTTC
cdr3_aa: CSARQYRGNTQETQYF

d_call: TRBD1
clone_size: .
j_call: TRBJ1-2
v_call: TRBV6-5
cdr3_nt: TGTGCCGGCAGTTTTACCGGACAGGCGGTGAGAGATGGCTACACCTTC
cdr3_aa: CAGSFTGQAVRDGYTF

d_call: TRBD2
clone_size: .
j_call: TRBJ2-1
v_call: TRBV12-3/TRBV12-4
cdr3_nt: TGTGCCAGCAGTTCCGGCGGGGGGCTCGGGAATGAGCAGTTCTTC
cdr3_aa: CASSSGGGLGNEQFF

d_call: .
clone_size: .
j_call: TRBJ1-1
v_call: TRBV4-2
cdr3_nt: TGTGCCAGCAGCCAAGAAATGAAGGTCCTGGTTGAAGCTTTCTTT
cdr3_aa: CASSQEMKVLVEAFF

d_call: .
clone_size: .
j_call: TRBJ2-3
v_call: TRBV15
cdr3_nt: TGTGCCACCAGCAGAGACCTCAGGGCAGATACGCAGTATTTT
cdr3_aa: CATSRDLRADTQYF

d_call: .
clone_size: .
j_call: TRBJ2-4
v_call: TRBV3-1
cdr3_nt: TGTGCCAGCAGCCGAAGGGTGGAGGGGATGAGAAACATTCAGTACTTC
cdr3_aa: CASSRRVEGMRNIQYF

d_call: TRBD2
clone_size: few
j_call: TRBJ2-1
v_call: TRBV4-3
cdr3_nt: TGCGCCAGCAGCCAAGGCTGGCGGGGGGGTCGGAATGAGCAGTTCTTC
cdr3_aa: CASSQGWRGGRNEQFF

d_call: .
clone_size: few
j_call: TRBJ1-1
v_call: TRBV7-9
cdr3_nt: TGTGCCAGCAGATTAGGCACGGGTGTCAAGGAGGCTTTCTTT
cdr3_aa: CASRLGTGVKEAFF

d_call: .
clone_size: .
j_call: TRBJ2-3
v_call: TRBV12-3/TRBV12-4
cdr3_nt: TGTGCCAGCAGTTTCCAGGCCGGGGATACGCAGTATTTT
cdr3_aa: CASSFQAGDTQYF

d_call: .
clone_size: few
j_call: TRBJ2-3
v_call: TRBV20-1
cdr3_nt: TGCAGTGCTAGTGCTGGGTTAGGTACAGATACGCAGTATTTT
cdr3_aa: CSASAGLGTDTQYF